This is a list of T cell receptor beta chains from one sample in a study of shared clonotypes between healthy human individuals. Here immunoSEQ multiplex PCR was the method, and the copy in TCRdb shows in-frame clones only, minus some. The sample has roughly 640,000 clones, approximately 74% seen once. Sequencing was carried out using memory CD4+ T cells sorted from blood. The receptors stem from a woman in her twenties or thirties in good health. Both conserved end residues are part of each CDR3. The order of the fields is J gene, D gene, clone size, V gene, CDR3 DNA, CDR3 protein. D genes are given only for firm matches. Clone size appears in some rows only: once, few, many, or a class for an expanded clone.

>TRBJ2-5|NA|NA|TRBV7-8
TGTGCCAGCAGCTTAGCGGGGATAGGGGGGCAAGAGACCCAGTACTTC
CASSLAGIGGQETQYF
>TRBJ2-3|TRBD2|few|TRBV11-3
TGTGCCAGCAGCAACCGGGTAGCGGGAGGGCCCACAGATACGCAGTATTTT
CASSNRVAGGPTDTQYF
>TRBJ2-7|NA|NA|TRBV6-1
TGTGCCAGCACCCCAAGGGGGGTCGCCTACGAGCAGTACTTC
CASTPRGVAYEQYF
>TRBJ2-7|NA|NA|TRBV10-3
TGTGCCTCCAACCCTATCGACGGGGTCGCTCCCGAGCAGTACTTC
CASNPIDGVAPEQYF
>TRBJ1-1|NA|few|TRBV4-1
TGCGCCAGCAGCCAAGACTCTAGGGCTTTCTTT
CASSQDSRAFF
>TRBJ2-5|TRBD1|few|TRBV18
TGTGCCAGCTCACCTCGGGACAGCCAAGAGACCCAGTACTTC
CASSPRDSQETQYF
>TRBJ2-2|TRBD2|NA|TRBV7-2
TGTGCCAGCAGCTCTAGGTTTGGTAGCGGGAGTGCCGGGGAGCTGTTTTTT
CASSSRFGSGSAGELFF
>TRBJ1-4|NA|NA|TRBV30
TGTGCCTGGACTGCCGGGGCAGGGGCGGCGACTAATGAAAAACTGTTTTTT
CAWTAGAGAATNEKLFF
>TRBJ2-1|NA|NA|TRBV5-1
TGCGCCAGCAGCTTGGGCTTGGGCGGAGAGCAGTTCTTC
CASSLGLGGEQFF
>TRBJ1-1|TRBD1|NA|TRBV6-6
TGTGCCAGCGGACGGGACAGCTCGAACACTGAAGCTTTCTTT
CASGRDSSNTEAFF
>TRBJ1-1|TRBD1|NA|TRBV11-2
TGTGCCAGCAGCTTAGGCAGGGGGGGGTCTGAAGCTTTCTTT
CASSLGRGGSEAFF
>TRBJ2-5|NA|NA|TRBV28
TGTGCCAGCAGAAAAACATCCAGAGAGACCCAGTACTTC
CASRKTSRETQYF
>TRBJ2-7|TRBD2|NA|TRBV10-2
TGCGCCAGCAGACTAGCGGGAGGGTCCTACGAGCAGTACTTC
CASRLAGGSYEQYF
>TRBJ1-1|NA|NA|TRBV12-5
TGTGCTGGAGAATGGGGCACTGAAGCTTTCTTT
CAGEWGTEAFF
>TRBJ2-6|TRBD1|few|TRBV10-2
TGCGCCAGCAGTGAGTGGCAGGGGGCCTGGGCCAACGTCCTGACTTTC
CASSEWQGAWANVLTF